A selection of T cell receptor beta chains follows, all from one sample in a study of molecular identifiers for immune sequencing clone quantification. One entry per CDR3 protein results from TCRdb running MiXCR on the PCR reads. Of more than 250,000 distinct CDR3 sequences listed, about a fifth are singletons. The sample consisted of naive CD8+ T cells from blood, with Jurkat cell RNA spiked in. These receptors all stem from a human donor in good health. Some libraries in this study had Jurkat cell RNA spiked in. The CDR3 runs from the conserved cysteine through the conserved F or W. D genes are given only for firm matches. Size is stated for part of the rows, as once, few or many counts, or as a class when the clone is expanded.

CDR3 length	V gene	clone size	J gene	D gene	CDR3 protein	CDR3 DNA
20	TRBV28	-	TRBJ2-3	-	CASSPGGYAGNRHSTDTRYF	TGTGCCAGCAGTCCGGGTGGTTATGCGGGAAACCGCCACAGCACAGATACGCGGTATTTT
16	TRBV29-1	many	TRBJ2-3	TRBD1	CSGLGQRNPSTDTQYF	TGCAGCGGATTGGGACAGCGAAATCCTAGCACAGATACGCAGTATTTT
11	TRBV30	few	TRBJ1-2	-	CAWSAGAGYTF	TGTGCCTGGAGTGCAGGGGCTGGCTACACCTTC
16	TRBV3-1	few	TRBJ2-2	TRBD2	CASSQPGTSLAGELFF	TGTGCCAGCAGCCAACCCGGGACTAGCCTCGCCGGGGAGCTGTTTTTT
16	TRBV4-1	few	TRBJ2-7	TRBD1	CASSLGTGDSSYEQYF	TGCGCCAGCAGCCTGGGGACAGGGGATAGCTCCTACGAGCAGTACTTC
10	TRBV27	many	TRBJ2-7	-	CASGGHEQYF	TGTGCCAGCGGGGGTCACGAGCAGTACTTC
13	TRBV14	many	TRBJ2-7	-	CASSQVISYEQYF	TGTGCCAGCAGCCAAGTCATCTCCTACGAGCAGTACTTC
15	TRBV7-8	many	TRBJ1-5	TRBD1	CASSVQGGSNQPQHF	TGTGCCAGCAGCGTACAGGGGGGTAGCAATCAGCCCCAGCATTTT
15	TRBV20-1	few	TRBJ2-7	TRBD2	CSARESTSASYEQYF	TGCAGTGCTAGAGAGTCGACTAGCGCTTCCTACGAGCAGTACTTC
16	TRBV7-2	many	TRBJ2-7	TRBD2	CASSPAGLAVNYEQYF	TGTGCCAGCAGCCCGGCTGGACTAGCGGTTAATTACGAGCAGTACTTC
17	TRBV4-3	few	TRBJ2-7	TRBD1	CASSQATFGTAKYEQYF	TGCGCCAGCAGCCAAGCAACCTTCGGGACAGCAAAATACGAGCAGTACTTC
13	TRBV20-1	many	TRBJ1-1	-	CSAETVKENEAFF	TGCAGTGCCGAAACCGTGAAAGAAAATGAAGCTTTCTTT
14	TRBV5-1	-	TRBJ2-7	TRBD2	CASSPGLAGGEQHF	TGCGCCAGCAGCCCGGGACTAGCGGGGGGCGAGCAGCACTTC
16	TRBV21-1	-	TRBJ2-5	-	CASSKALGLAEETQYF	TGTGCCAGCAGCAAGGCCCTCGGACTAGCCGAAGAGACCCAGTACTTC
14	TRBV7-2	many	TRBJ1-1	TRBD1	CASSLRGRDTEAFF	TGTGCCAGCAGCTTAAGGGGGCGCGACACTGAAGCTTTCTTT
11	TRBV10-3	many	TRBJ1-2	-	CAIKNNYGYTF	TGTGCCATCAAGAATAACTATGGCTACACCTTC
15	TRBV7-2	many	TRBJ2-7	-	CASSLGQGRGYEQYF	TGTGCCAGCAGCTTAGGACAGGGGAGGGGGTACGAGCAGTACTTC
15	TRBV7-6	many	TRBJ1-1	TRBD1	CASSFGQGMNTEAFF	TGTGCCAGCAGCTTCGGACAGGGCATGAACACTGAAGCTTTCTTT
12	TRBV7-9	many	TRBJ1-1	-	CASSFYQTEAFF	TGTGCCAGCAGCTTTTATCAGACTGAAGCTTTCTTT
15	TRBV2	many	TRBJ1-1	-	CASSRKGYLNTEAFF	TGTGCCAGCAGCCGAAAGGGCTACCTGAACACTGAAGCTTTCTTT
17	TRBV3-1	few	TRBJ2-1	TRBD2	CASSHRDYLSSYNEQFF	TGTGCCAGCAGCCATCGGGACTACCTGAGCTCCTACAATGAGCAGTTCTTC
14	TRBV5-6	many	TRBJ1-5	-	CASSPLGDNQPQHF	TGTGCCAGCAGCCCCTTGGGCGACAATCAGCCCCAGCATTTT
13	TRBV5-6	many	TRBJ2-7	-	CASSLGQGNEQYF	TGTGCCAGCAGCTTGGGTCAGGGTAACGAGCAGTACTTC